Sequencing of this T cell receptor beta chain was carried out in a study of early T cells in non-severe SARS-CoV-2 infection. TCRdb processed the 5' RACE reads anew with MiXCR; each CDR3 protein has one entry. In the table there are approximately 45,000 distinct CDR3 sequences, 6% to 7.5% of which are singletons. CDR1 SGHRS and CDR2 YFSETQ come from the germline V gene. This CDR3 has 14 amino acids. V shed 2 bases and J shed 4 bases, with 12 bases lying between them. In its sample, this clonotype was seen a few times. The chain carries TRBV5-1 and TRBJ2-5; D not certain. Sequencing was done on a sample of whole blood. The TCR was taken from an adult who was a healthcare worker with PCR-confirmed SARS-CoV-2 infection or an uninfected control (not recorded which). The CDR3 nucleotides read TGCGCCAGCAGCTTAAGTACCGGCGCAGAGACCCAGTACTTC. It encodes CASSLSTGAETQYF.